This TCR beta chain was obtained from a study of OX40 agonist ivuxolimab in advanced cancers. Study in general: Six ivuxolimab dose levels, 0.01 to 10 mg/kg, were given intravenously every 2 weeks. The study, taken as a whole, reports: Compared with others, partial responders at 0.1-3.0 mg/kg displayed clonal expansion among the lowest.

Worth noting for this clone: Antigen unknown.

The CDR3 runs 13 residues. V lost 2 bases, J lost 0 bases, and 2 bases lay in between. Germline V gene sequence: CDR1 MNHNS, CDR2 SASEGT. Clones were read by immunoSEQ multiplex PCR, and TCRdb kept only the in-frame ones, dropping some. The table records about 99,000 clones, roughly 91% of them present only once. The chain has TRBV6-1 and TRBJ1-5; D unresolved. Specimen: CD4+ or CD8+ T cells sorted from blood, collected in a trial of the OX40 agonist ivuxolimab. This receptor was identified in an adult with an advanced solid tumor such as melanoma, head and neck, liver or kidney cancer. CDR3 in DNA: TGTGCCAGCAGTGAATTTAGCAATCAGCCCCAGCATTTT. Translating it yields CASSEFSNQPQHF.